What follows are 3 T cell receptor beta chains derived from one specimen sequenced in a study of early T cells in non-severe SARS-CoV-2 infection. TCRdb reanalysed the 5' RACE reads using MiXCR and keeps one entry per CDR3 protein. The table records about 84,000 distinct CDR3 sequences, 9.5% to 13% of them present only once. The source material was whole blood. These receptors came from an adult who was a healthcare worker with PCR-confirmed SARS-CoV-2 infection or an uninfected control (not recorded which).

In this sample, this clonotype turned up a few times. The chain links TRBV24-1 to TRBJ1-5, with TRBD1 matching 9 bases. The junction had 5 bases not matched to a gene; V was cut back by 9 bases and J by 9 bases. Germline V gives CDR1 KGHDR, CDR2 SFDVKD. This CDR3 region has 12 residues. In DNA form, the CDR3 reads TGTGCCACCGGGACAGGGACGGGGCCCCAGCATTTT. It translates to CATGTGTGPQHF.

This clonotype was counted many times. CDR3 nucleotides: TGCGCCAGCAGTGAAAGCGGGTTCTCCTACAATGAGCAGTTCTTC. Translating gives CASSESGFSYNEQFF. This chain links TRBV10-2 with TRBJ2-1; weak D call: TRBD2 (6 bases). With 3 bases removed from V and 0 bases from J, the gap between germline ends came to 9 bases. The CDR3 loop spans 15 amino acids. Germline V gene lookup returns CDR1 WSHSY and CDR2 SAAADI.

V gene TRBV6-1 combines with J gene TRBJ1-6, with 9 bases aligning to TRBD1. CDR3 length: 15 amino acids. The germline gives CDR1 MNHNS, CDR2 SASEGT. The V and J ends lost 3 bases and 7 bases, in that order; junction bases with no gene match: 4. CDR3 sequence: CASSEGTGQNSPLHF. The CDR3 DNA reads TGTGCCAGCAGTGAGGGGACAGGGCAAAATTCACCCCTCCACTTT.